This TCR beta chain emerged from a study of a mutant IDH1 vaccine in newly diagnosed glioma. TCRdb keeps only in-frame clones here, not all; method: immunoSEQ multiplex PCR. The sample has over 45,000 clones; about 80% are singletons. Time point meaning: week 5, during vaccination. In every dose of vaccine, 300 ug of mutant IDH1 20-mer peptide was given alongside topical imiquimod. Concerning this clone itself: Its antigen is still unknown.

With 4 bases clipped from V and 2 bases from J, the junction kept 8 bases outside the gene matches. Germline V lookup: CDR1 SGHRS, CDR2 YFSETQ. The CDR3 is made up of 15 amino acids. The chain joins TRBV5-1 to TRBJ2-7, with 8 bases lining up with TRBD1. Sample: PBMCs, taken from a glioma patient whose treatment included an IDH1 peptide vaccine. This clonotype originated in a man between 25 and 39 years old with glioma. The CDR3 DNA follows: TGCGCCAGCAGCCGGATCGGGACAGGAGCCTACGAGCAGTACTTC. Translation: CASSRIGTGAYEQYF.